This T cell receptor beta chain was observed in a study of blood T cell repertoires in COVID-19. Study summary: T cells, B-cell-depleted T cells, or PBMCs supplied cDNA or gDNA.

This clone has a single count. Participants were aged about 18 to 89 years from 20 to 30 US areas. Cohort 3 donors counted as recovered after two negative PCRs, clearance, or resolved symptoms. The CDR3 runs 17 residues. Germline V gene data show CDR1 as SGHTA and CDR2 as FQGNSA. V was cut by 0 bases and J by 0 bases, with 12 bases left in between. Authors' methods: Amplification of reference gene primers provided the estimated nucleated cell counts. Profiled with immunoSEQ multiplex PCR; TCRdb holds only in-frame clones, not every one. V, J and clone size derive from that table, while D and trimming were established from the DNA sequence. The sample carries approximately 230,000 clones, over 75% recorded once.

Sequencing was performed on PBMCs or T cells enriched from blood (not recorded which). The chain couples TRBV7-2 to TRBJ2-1; the D gene is possibly TRBD1 (5 bases). This clonotype was sampled from a man aged 35-49 years who had recovered from COVID-19. CDR3 in DNA: TGTGCCAGCAGCTTAGCTCGGACACAGCGCTCCTACAATGAGCAGTTCTTC. It is translated as CASSLARTQRSYNEQFF.